This T cell receptor (beta chain) was observed in a study of control samples from healthy donors and cancer patients. There are a few counts of this clone. The V segment lost 5 bases and the J segment 2 bases; nucleotides outside the gene matches: 10. Germline V gene sequence: CDR1 MNHEY, CDR2 SMNVEV (reference sequence). This CDR3 contains 16 residues. The repertoire was sequenced with immunoSEQ multiplex PCR; TCRdb's copy has only in-frame clones and lacks some. The repertoire has tens of thousands of clones, around nine tenths of them found once; the top ten carry over 35%. This rearrangement joins TRBV27 to TRBJ2-7, with TRBD1 matching 9 bases. This sequence was found in a man in his fifties with head and neck cancer. Sequenced input: PBMCs. CDR3: CASSPSTGTGTYEQYF. The CDR3 DNA sequence: TGTGCCAGCAGTCCCAGTACCGGGACAGGGACCTACGAGCAGTACTTC.